The entry that follows covers one TCR beta chain sequence. This table comes from immunoSEQ multiplex PCR, and its TCRdb copy is limited to in-frame clones, with some not included. The sample contains about 64,000 clones, roughly 85% of which appear only once. This record belongs to a study of OX40 agonist ivuxolimab in advanced cancers. The CDR3 is made up of 14 amino acids. V gave up 8 bases and J gave up 4 bases, with 12 bases separating them. Germline V gene sequence: CDR1 SNHLY, CDR2 FYNNEI. The material was CD4+ or CD8+ T cells sorted from blood, obtained in a trial of the OX40 agonist ivuxolimab. This clonotype was obtained from an adult with an advanced solid tumor such as melanoma, head and neck, liver or kidney cancer. The gene calls are TRBV2 and TRBJ1-6; D is uncertain. The CDR3 DNA is TGTGCCAGCGACCCGCAGCCTTATAATTCACCCCTCCACTTT. Translation gives CASDPQPYNSPLHF.